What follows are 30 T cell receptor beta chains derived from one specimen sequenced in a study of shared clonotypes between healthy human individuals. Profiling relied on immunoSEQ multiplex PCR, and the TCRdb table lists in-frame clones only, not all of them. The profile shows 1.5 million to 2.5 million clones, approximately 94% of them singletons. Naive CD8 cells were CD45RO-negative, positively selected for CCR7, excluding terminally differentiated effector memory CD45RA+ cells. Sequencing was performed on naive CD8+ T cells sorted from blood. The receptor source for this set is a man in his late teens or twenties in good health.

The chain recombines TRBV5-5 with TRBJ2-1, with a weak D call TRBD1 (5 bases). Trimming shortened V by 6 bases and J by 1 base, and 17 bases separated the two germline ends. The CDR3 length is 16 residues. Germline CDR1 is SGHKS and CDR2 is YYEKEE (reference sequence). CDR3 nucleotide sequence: TGTGCCAGCAATCACCCAGGGTTGAGTTCCTACAATGAGCAGTTCTTC. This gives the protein CASNHPGLSSYNEQFF. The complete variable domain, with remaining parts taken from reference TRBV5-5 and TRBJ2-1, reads DAGVTQSPTHLIKTRGQQVTLRCSPISGHKSVSWYQQVLGQGPQFIFQYYEKEERGRGNFPDRFSARQFPNYSSELNVNALLLGDSALYLCASNHPGLSSYNEQFFGPGTRLTVL.

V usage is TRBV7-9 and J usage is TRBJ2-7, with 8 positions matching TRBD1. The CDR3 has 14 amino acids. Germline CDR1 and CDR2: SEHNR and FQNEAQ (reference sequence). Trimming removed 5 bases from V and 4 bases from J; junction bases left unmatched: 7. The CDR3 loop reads CASSHPGGGYEQYF. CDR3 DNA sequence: TGTGCCAGCAGCCACCCAGGGGGCGGGTACGAGCAGTACTTC.

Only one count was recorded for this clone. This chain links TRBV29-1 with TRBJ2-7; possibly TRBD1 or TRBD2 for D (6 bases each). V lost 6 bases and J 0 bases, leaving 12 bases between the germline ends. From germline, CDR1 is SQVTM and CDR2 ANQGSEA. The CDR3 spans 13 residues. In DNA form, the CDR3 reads TGCAGCGTCCGGGGGCCGAGCTCCTACGAGCAGTACTTC. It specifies CSVRGPSSYEQYF.

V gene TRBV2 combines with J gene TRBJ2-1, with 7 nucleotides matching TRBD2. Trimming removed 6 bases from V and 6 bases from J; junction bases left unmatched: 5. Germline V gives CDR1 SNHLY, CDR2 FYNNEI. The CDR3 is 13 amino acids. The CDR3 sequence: CASSSGTTNEQFF. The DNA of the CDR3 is TGTGCCAGCAGCTCCGGGACTACCAATGAGCAGTTCTTC.

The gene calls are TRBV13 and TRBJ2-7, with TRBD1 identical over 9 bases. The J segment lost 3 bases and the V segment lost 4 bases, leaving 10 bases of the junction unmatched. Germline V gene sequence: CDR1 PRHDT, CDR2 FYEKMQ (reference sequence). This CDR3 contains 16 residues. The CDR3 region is CASSSMTGTGNYEQYF. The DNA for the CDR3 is TGTGCCAGCAGCTCGATGACCGGGACAGGGAACTACGAGCAGTACTTC.

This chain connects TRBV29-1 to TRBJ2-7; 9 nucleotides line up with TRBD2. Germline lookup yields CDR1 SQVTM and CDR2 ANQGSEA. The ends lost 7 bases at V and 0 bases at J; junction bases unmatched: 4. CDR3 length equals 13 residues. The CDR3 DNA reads TGCAGCGCGCTAGCGGGACCCTCCTACGAGCAGTACTTC. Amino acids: CSALAGPSYEQYF.

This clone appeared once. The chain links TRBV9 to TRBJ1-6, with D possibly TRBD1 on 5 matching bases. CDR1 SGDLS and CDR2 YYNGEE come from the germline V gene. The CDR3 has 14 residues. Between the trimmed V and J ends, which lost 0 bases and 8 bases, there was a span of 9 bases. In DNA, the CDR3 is TGTGCCAGCAGCGTAGGGCAGGGCCATTCACCCCTCCACTTT. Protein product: CASSVGQGHSPLHF.

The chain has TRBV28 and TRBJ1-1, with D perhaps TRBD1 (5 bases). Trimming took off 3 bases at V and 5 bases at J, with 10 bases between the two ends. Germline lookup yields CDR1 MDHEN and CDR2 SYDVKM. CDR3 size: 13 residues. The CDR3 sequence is CASSFIRGTEAFF. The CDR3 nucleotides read TGTGCCAGCAGTTTTATACGGGGGACTGAAGCTTTCTTT. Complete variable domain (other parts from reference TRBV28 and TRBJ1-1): DVKVTQSSRYLVKRTGEKVFLECVQDMDHENMFWYRQDPGLGLRLIYFSYDVKMKEKGDIPEGYSVSREKKERFSLILESASTNQTSMYLCASSFIRGTEAFFGQGTRLTVV.

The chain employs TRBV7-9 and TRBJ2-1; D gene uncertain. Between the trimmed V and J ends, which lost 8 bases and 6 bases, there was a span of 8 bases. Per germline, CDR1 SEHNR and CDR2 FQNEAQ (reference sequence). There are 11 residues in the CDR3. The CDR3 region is CASGVGNEQFF. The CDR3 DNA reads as TGTGCCAGCGGGGTAGGCAATGAGCAGTTCTTC.

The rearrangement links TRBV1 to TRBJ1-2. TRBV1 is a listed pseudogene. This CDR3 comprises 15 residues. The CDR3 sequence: CTSRHAGRKIDGYTF. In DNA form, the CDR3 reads TGCACCAGCAGACACGCAGGGAGGAAGATTGACGGCTACACCTTC.

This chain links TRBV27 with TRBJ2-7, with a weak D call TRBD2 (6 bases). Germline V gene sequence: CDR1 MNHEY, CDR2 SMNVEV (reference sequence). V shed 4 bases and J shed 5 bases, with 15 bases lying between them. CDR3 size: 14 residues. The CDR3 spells CASSSRGLDDEQYF. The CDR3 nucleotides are TGTGCCAGCAGTTCGCGGGGCTTAGACGACGAGCAGTACTTC.

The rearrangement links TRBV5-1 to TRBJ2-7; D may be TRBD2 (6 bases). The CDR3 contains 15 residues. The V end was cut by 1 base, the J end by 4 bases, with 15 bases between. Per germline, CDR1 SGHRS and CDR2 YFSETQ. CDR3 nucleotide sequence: TGCGCCAGCAGCTTGAGCGGCGGGGTATATTACGAGCAGTACTTC. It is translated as CASSLSGGVYYEQYF.

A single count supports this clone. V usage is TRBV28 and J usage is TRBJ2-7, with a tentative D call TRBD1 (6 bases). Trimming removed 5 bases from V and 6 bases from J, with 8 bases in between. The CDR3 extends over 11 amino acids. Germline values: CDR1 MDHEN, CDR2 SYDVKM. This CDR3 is CASSQGTEQYF. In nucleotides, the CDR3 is TGTGCCAGCAGTCAGGGGACCGAGCAGTACTTC.

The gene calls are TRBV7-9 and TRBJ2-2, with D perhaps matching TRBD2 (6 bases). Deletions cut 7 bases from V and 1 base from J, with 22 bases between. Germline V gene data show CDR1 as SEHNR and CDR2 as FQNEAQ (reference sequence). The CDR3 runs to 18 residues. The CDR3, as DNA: TGTGCCAGCATCTCCACCGGAAGTGCGGGAAAGAACACCGGGGAGCTGTTTTTT. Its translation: CASISTGSAGKNTGELFF.

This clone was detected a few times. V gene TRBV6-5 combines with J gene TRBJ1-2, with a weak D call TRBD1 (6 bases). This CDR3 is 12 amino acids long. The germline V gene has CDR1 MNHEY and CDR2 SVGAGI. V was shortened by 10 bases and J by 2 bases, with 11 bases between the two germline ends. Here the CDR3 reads CATSDSNYGYTF. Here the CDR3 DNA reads TGTGCCACTTCGGACAGCAACTATGGCTACACCTTC.

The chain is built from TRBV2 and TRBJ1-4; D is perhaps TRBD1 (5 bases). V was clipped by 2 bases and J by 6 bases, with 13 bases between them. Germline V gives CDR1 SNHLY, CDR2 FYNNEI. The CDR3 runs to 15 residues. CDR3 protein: CASSEYGGEDEKLFF. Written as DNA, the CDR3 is TGTGCCAGCAGTGAATATGGAGGGGAGGATGAAAAACTGTTTTTT.

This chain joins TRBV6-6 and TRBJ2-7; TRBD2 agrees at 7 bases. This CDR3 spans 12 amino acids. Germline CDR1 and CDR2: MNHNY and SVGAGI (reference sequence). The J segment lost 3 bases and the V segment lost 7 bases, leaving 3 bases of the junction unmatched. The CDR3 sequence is CASNAGDYEQYF. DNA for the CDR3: TGTGCCAGCAACGCGGGGGACTACGAGCAGTACTTC.

The CDR3 sequence: CASGHQSIDTQYF. CDR3 coding DNA: TGTGCTAGTGGCCACCAAAGTATAGATACGCAGTATTTT. The V gene is TRBV12-5, the J gene TRBJ2-3; D unresolved. The germline V gene has CDR1 LGHNT and CDR2 FRNRAP. CDR3 length: 13 amino acids. With 6 bases removed from V and 5 bases from J, the gap between germline ends came to 12 bases. Drawing the rest from reference TRBV12-5 and TRBJ2-3, the complete variable domain is DARVTQTPRHKVTEMGQEVTMRCQPILGHNTVFWYRQTMMQGLELLAYFRNRAPLDDSGMPKDRFSAEMPDATLATLKIQPSEPRDSAVYFCASGHQSIDTQYFGPGTRLTVL.

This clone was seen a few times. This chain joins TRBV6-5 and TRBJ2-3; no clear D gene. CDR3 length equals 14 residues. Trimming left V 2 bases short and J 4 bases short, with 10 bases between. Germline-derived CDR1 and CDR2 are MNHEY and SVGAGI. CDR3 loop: CASSYGNEADTQYF. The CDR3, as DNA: TGTGCCAGCAGTTACGGGAATGAGGCAGATACGCAGTATTTT.

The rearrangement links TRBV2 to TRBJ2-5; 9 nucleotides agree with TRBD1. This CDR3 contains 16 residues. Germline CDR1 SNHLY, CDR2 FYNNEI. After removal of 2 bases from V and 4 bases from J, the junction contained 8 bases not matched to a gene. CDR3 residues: CASSESPGTGPETQYF. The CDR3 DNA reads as TGTGCCAGCAGTGAATCCCCCGGGACAGGGCCAGAGACCCAGTACTTC.

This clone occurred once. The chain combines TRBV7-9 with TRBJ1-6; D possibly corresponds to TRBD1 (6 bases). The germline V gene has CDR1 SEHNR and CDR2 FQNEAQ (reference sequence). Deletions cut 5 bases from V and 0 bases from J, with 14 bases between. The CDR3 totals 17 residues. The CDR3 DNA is TGTGCCAGCAGCCCTGGGGGGCCAAGCTCCTATAATTCACCCCTCCACTTT. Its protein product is CASSPGGPSSYNSPLHF.

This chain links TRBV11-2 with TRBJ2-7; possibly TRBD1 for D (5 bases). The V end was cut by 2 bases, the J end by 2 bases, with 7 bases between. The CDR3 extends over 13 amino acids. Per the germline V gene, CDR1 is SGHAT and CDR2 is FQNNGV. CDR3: CASSLWGTYEQYF. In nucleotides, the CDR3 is TGTGCCAGCAGCTTATGGGGCACCTACGAGCAGTACTTC.

CDR3 amino acids: CASSFIAGGLNEQFF. The DNA for the CDR3 is TGTGCCAGCAGCTTTATAGCGGGGGGGTTAAATGAGCAGTTCTTC. The chain links TRBV7-9 to TRBJ2-1; 11 nucleotides line up with TRBD2. This CDR3 contains 15 residues. V lost 3 bases to trimming and J lost 7 bases; unmatched junction nucleotides: 5. Germline V gene data show CDR1 as SEHNR and CDR2 as FQNEAQ (reference sequence).

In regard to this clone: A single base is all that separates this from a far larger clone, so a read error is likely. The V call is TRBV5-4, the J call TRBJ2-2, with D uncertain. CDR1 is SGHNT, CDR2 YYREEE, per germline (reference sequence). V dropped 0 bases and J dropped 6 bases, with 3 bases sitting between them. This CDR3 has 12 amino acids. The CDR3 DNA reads TGTGCCAGCAGCTTGGCGGCCGGGGAGCTGTTTTTT. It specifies CASSLAAGELFF.

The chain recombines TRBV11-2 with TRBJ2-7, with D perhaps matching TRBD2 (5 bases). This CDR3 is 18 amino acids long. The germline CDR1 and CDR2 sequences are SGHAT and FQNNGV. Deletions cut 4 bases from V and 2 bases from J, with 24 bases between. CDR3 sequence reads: CASSSREFGLDPTYEQYF. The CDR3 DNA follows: TGTGCCAGCAGCTCTAGGGAGTTTGGATTGGACCCAACCTACGAGCAGTACTTC.

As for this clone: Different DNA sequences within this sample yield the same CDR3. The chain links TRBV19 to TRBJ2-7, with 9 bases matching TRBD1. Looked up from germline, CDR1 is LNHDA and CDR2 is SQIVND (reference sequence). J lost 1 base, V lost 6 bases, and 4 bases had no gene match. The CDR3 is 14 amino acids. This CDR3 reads CASSFGTGSYEQYF. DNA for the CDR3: TGTGCCAGTAGCTTTGGGACAGGGTCCTACGAGCAGTACTTC.

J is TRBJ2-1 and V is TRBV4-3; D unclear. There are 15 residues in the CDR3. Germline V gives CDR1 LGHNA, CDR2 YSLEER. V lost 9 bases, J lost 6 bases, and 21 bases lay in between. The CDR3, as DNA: TGCGCCAGTACGGAATCGGAGATATTAGGCAATGAGCAGTTCTTC. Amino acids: CASTESEILGNEQFF.

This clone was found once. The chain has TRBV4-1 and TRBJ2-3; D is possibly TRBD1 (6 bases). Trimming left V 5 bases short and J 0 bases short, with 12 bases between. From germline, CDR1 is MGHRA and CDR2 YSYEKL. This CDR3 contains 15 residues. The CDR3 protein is CASSFGQSSTDTQYF. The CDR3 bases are TGCGCCAGCAGCTTTGGACAGTCTAGCACAGATACGCAGTATTTT.

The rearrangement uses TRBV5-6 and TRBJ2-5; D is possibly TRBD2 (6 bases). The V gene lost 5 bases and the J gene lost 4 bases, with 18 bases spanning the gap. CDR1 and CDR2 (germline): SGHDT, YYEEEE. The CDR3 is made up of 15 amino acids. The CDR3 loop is CASREQAGTGETQYF. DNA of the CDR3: TGTGCCAGCAGGGAGCAGGCGGGGACGGGAGAGACCCAGTACTTC.

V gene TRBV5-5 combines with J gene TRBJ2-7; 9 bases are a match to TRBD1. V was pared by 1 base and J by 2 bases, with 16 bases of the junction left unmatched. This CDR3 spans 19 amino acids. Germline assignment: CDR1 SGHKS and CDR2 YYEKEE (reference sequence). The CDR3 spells CASSLSHTITGGIAYEQYF. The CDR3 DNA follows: TGTGCCAGCAGCTTGAGTCATACCATCACAGGGGGCATCGCCTACGAGCAGTACTTC.